The TCR beta chain under discussion was sequenced for a study of PD-1 blockade in classical Hodgkin lymphoma. Study outcomes and limitations: The repertoire differences lack a defined cause, possibly disease activity or prior therapy.

Each patient's relapse followed autologous stem cell transplantation, and brentuximab vedotin exposure varied. Germline values: CDR1 SNHLY, CDR2 FYNNEI. V lost 4 bases, J lost 6 bases, and 8 bases lay in between. The CDR3 has 12 residues. A word on this clone: The antigen remains undetermined.

Sequenced by immunoSEQ multiplex PCR; TCRdb stores in-frame clones only, minus some. The profile shows tens of thousands of clones, roughly nine tenths of them singletons. The sequence came from a human donor with classical Hodgkin lymphoma. The gene calls are TRBV2 and TRBJ2-3, with unresolved D. Here the sequenced sample was peripheral blood mononuclear cells (PBMCs), taken at baseline. The CDR3 reads CASSGLGDTQYF. CDR3 coding DNA: TGTGCCAGCAGTGGTTTGGGTGATACGCAGTATTTT.